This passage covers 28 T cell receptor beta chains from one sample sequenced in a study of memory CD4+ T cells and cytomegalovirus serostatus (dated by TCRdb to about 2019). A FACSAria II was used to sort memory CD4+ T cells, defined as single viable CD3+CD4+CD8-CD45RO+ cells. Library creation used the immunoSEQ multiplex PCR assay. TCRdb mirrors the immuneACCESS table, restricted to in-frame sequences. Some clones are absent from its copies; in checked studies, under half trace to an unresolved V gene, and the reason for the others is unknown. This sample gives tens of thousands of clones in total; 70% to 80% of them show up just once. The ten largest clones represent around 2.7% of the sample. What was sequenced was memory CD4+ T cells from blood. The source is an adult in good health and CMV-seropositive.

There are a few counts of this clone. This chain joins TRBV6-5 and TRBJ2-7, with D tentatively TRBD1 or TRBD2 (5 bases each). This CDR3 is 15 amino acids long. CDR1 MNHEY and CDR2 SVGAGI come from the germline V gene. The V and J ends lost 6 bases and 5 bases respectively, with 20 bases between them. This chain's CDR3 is CASSRTWEGAHEQYF. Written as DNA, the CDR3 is TGTGCCAGCAGCCGGACTTGGGAAGGGGCCCACGAGCAGTACTTC.

CDR3: CASSLGQGTDTQYF. The CDR3 DNA follows: TGTGCCAGCAGCTTGGGACAGGGCACAGATACGCAGTATTTT. This chain uses TRBV11-3 with TRBJ2-3; 8 bases fit TRBD1. Trimming removed 3 bases from V and 1 base from J; junction bases left unmatched: 0. CDR3 length: 14 residues. CDR1 is SGHNT, CDR2 YENEEA, per germline.

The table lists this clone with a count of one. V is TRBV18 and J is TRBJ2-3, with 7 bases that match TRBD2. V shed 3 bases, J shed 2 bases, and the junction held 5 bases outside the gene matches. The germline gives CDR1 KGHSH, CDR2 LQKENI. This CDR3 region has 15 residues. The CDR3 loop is CASSPASGNTDTQYF. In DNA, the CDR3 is TGTGCCAGCTCACCCGCTAGCGGAAACACAGATACGCAGTATTTT.

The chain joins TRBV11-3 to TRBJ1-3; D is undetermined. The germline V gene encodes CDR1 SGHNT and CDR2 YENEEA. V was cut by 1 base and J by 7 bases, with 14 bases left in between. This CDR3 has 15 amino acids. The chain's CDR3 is CASSLGRSSGNTIYF. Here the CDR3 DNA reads TGTGCCAGCAGCTTAGGCAGATCCTCGGGTAACACCATATATTTT.

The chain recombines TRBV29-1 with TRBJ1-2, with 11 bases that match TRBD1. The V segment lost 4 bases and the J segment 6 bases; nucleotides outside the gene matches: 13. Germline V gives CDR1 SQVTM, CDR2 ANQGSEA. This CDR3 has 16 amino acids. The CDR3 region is CSVVDRRAGQGDGYTF. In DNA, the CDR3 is TGCAGCGTTGTCGACCGCCGGGCGGGACAGGGGGATGGCTACACCTTC.

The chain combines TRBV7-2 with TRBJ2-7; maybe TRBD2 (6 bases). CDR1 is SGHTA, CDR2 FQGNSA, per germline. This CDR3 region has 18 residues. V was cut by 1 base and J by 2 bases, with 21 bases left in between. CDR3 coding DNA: TGTGCCAGCAGCTTAGGCCGTGCGGGCGGGACCTCAACCTACGAGCAGTACTTC. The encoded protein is CASSLGRAGGTSTYEQYF.

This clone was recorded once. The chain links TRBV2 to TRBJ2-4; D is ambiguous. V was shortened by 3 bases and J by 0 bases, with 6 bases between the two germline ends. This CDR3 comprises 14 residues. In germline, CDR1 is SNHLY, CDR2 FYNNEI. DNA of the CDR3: TGTGCCAGCAGTGATTCGCTAGCCAAAAACATTCAGTACTTC. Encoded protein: CASSDSLAKNIQYF.

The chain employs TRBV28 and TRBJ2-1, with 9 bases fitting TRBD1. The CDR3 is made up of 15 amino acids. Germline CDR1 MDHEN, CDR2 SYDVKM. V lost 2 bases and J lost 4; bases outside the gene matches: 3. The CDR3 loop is CASSLPGTGYNEQFF. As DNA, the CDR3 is TGTGCCAGCAGTTTACCTGGGACAGGGTACAATGAGCAGTTCTTC.

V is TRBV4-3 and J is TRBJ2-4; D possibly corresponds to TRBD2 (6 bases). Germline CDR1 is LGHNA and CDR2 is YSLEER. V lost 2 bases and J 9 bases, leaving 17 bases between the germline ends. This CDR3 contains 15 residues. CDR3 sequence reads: CASSQRLAAGGIQYF. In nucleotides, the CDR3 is TGCGCCAGCAGCCAAAGGCTAGCCGCCGGGGGCATTCAGTACTTC.

The CDR3 DNA follows: TGTGCCAGCAGGGTACAGGAGGGCACTGAAGCTTTCTTT. Its protein is CASRVQEGTEAFF. The V and J genes are TRBV7-8 and TRBJ1-1, with D tentatively TRBD1 (5 bases). The V gene's germline CDR1 is SGHVS and CDR2 FQNEAQ. There are 13 residues in the CDR3. Trimming stripped 6 bases from V and 4 bases from J, with 12 bases between.

As DNA, the CDR3 is TGTGCCTGGATCTTTCCGGGGGAGAACACCGGGGAGCTGTTTTTT. Protein sequence: CAWIFPGENTGELFF. This chain joins TRBV30 and TRBJ2-2; maybe TRBD2 (6 bases). The CDR3 sequence is 15 residues long. The germline CDR1 and CDR2 sequences are GTSNPN and SVGIG (reference sequence). V dropped 4 bases and J dropped 1 base, with 13 bases sitting between them.

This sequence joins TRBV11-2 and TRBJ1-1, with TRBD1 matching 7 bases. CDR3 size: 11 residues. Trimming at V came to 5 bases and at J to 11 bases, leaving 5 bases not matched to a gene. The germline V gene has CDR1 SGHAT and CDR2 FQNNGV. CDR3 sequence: CASSPGTVAFF. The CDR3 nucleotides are TGTGCCAGCAGCCCAGGGACAGTGGCTTTCTTT.

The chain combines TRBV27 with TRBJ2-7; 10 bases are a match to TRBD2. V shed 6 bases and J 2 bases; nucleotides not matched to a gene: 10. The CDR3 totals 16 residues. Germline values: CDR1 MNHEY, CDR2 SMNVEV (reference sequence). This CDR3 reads CASSGLAEPLTYEQYF. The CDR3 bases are TGTGCCAGCAGCGGACTAGCGGAGCCCCTAACCTACGAGCAGTACTTC.

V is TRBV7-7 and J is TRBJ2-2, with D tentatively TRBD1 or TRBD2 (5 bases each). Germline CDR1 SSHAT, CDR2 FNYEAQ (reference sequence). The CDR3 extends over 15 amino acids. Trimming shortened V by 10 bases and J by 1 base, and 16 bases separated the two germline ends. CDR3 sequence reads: CATQPGAGNTGELFF. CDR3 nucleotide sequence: TGTGCCACTCAGCCTGGGGCGGGGAACACCGGGGAGCTGTTTTTT. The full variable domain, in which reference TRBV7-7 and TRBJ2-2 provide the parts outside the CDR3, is GAGVSQSPRYKVTKRGQDVTLRCDPISSHATLYWYQQALGQGPEFLTYFNYEAQPDKSGLPSDRFSAERPEGSISTLTIQRTEQRDSAMYRCATQPGAGNTGELFFGEGSRLTVL.

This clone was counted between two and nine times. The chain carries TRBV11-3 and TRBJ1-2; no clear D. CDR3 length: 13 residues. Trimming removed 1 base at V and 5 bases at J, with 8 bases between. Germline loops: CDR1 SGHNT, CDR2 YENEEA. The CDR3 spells CASSLGKGYGYTF. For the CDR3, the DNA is TGTGCCAGCAGCTTAGGGAAAGGGTATGGCTACACCTTC.

CDR3 sequence: CASSVATGNNEQFF. The DNA of the CDR3 is TGTGCCAGCAGCGTAGCGACAGGAAACAATGAGCAGTTCTTC. The chain is built from TRBV9 and TRBJ2-1, with D perhaps matching TRBD1 (6 bases). Trimming pared 0 bases from V and 5 bases from J, leaving 9 bases between. CDR3 size: 14 residues. Germline CDR1 is SGDLS and CDR2 is YYNGEE.

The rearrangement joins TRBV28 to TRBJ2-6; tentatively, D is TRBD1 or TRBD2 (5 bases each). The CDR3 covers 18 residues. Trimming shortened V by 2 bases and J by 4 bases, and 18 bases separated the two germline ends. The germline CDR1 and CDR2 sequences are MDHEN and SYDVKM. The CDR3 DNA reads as TGTGCCAGCAGTTTAGCCCAGGGCATGGGAGCCGGGGCCAACGTCCTGACTTTC. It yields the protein CASSLAQGMGAGANVLTF.

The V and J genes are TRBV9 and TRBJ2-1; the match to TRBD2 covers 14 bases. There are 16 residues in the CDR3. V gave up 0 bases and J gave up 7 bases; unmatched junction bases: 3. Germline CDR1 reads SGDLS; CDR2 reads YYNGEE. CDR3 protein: CASSVGGLAGVNEQFF. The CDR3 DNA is TGTGCCAGCAGCGTAGGGGGACTAGCGGGAGTTAATGAGCAGTTCTTC.

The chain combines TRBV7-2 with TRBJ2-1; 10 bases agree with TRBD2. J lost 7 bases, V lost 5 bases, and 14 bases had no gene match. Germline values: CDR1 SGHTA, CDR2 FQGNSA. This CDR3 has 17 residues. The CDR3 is CASSLLHLAGAKNEQFF. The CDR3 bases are TGTGCCAGCAGCCTACTCCATCTAGCGGGAGCAAAAAATGAGCAGTTCTTC. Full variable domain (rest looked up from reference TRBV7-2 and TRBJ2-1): GAGVSQSPSNKVTEKGKDVELRCDPISGHTALYWYRQSLGQGLEFLIYFQGNSAPDKSGLPSDRFSAERTGGSVSTLTIQRTQQEDSAVYLCASSLLHLAGAKNEQFFGPGTRLTVL.

This CDR3 is CSVDDGNTGELFF. CDR3 coding DNA: TGCAGCGTTGATGACGGGAACACCGGGGAGCTGTTTTTT. The chain employs TRBV29-1 and TRBJ2-2; D unresolved. V shed 3 bases and J shed 1 base, with 6 bases lying between them. Germline V gene sequence: CDR1 SQVTM, CDR2 ANQGSEA. The CDR3 runs to 13 residues.

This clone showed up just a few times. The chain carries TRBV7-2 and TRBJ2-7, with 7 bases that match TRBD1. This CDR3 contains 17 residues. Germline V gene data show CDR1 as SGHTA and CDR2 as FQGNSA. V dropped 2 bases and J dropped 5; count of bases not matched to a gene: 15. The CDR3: CASSLLAAGGRGNEQYF. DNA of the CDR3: TGTGCCAGCAGCTTATTGGCGGCAGGGGGAAGAGGCAACGAGCAGTACTTC.

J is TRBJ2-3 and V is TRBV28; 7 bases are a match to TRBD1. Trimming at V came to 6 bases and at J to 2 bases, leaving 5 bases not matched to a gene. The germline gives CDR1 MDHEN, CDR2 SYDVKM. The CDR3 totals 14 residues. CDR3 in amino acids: CASSGDSLTDTQYF. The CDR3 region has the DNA TGTGCCAGCAGCGGGGACAGTCTCACAGATACGCAGTATTTT.

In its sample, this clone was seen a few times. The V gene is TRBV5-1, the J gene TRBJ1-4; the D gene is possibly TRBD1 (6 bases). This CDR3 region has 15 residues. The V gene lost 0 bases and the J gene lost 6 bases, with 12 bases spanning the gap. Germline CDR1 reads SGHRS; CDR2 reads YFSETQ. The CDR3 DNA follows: TGCGCCAGCAGCTTGGAAGGGACAATGGATGAAAAACTGTTTTTT. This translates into CASSLEGTMDEKLFF.

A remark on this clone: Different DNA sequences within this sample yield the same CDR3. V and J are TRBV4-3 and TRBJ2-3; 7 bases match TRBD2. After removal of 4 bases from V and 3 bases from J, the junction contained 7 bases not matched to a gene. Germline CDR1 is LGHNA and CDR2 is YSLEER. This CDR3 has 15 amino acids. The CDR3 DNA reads TGCGCCAGCAGCCTGGCGGGAGTAGGGACAGATACGCAGTATTTT. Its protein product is CASSLAGVGTDTQYF.

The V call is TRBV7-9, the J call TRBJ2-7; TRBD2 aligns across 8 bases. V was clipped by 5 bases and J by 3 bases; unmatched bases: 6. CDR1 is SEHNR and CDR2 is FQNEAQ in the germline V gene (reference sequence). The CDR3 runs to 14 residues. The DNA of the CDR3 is TGTGCCAGCAGCCCGGGACTAGGGCTCTACGAGCAGTACGTC. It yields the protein CASSPGLGLYEQYV.

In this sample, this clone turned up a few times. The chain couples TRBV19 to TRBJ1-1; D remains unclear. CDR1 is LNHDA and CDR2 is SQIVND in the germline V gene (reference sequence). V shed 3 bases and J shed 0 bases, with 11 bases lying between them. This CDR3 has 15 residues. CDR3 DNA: TGTGCCAGTAGTATGCGGGGAGCCCTGAACACTGAAGCTTTCTTT. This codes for CASSMRGALNTEAFF.

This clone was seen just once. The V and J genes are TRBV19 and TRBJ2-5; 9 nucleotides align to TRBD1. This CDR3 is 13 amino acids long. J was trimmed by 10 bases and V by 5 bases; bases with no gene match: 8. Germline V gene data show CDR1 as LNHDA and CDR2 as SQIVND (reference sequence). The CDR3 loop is CASSGAGQGSQYF. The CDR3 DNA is TGTGCCAGTAGTGGAGCGGGACAGGGTAGCCAGTACTTC.

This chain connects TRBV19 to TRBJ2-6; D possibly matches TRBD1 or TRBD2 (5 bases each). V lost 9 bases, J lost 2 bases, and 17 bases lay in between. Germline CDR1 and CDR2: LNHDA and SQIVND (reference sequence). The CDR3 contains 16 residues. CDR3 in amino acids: CASHPRGDAGANVLTF. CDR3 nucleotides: TGTGCCAGCCACCCCCGAGGGGACGCTGGGGCCAACGTCCTGACTTTC.